Here is one TCR beta chain with its context. Seattle patient enrollment occurred during active infection, with longitudinal follow-up thereafter. This specimen belongs to a study of blood T cell repertoires in COVID-19. In the study overall: Samples of COVID-19 (acute and convalescent) were obtained from the United States, Italy and Spain. Nucleic acid was either cDNA or gDNA, and it came from T cells, B-cell-depleted T cells, or PBMCs.

Generated by immunoSEQ multiplex PCR, the TCRdb table keeps only in-frame clones and is missing some. The sample holds about 160,000 clones, about 88% seen once. This CDR3 region has 19 residues. The J segment lost 0 bases and the V segment lost 0 bases, leaving 8 bases of the junction unmatched. Germline V gene sequence: CDR1 LGHNA, CDR2 YSLEER. This receptor was taken from a man aged 55 to 70 with COVID-19, enrolled during active disease. The sequencing sample was made of peripheral blood. The rearrangement joins TRBV4-3 to TRBJ2-5; TRBD2 matches 12 bases. The CDR3 sequence is CASSQDRGLAGGNQETQYF. The CDR3 DNA follows: TGCGCCAGCAGCCAAGATCGGGGGCTAGCGGGAGGGAACCAAGAGACCCAGTACTTC.